This TCR beta chain was sequenced during a study of regulatory T cells in long-lasting Graves disease (dated by TCRdb to the early 2020s). With regard to the full study: Newly diagnosed Graves' disease patients had taken antithyroid drugs for less than 3 months. This study used TCR sequencing and RNA sequencing of peripheral blood to compare persistent Graves' disease patients against newly diagnosed Graves' disease patients. The study was registered as a clinical trial and conducted in China. A total of around 35 samples underwent TCR sequencing, from about 13 patients with persistent Graves' disease and some 20 patients with newly diagnosed Graves' disease.

This clonotype was observed many times. No antigen is known for it. No clone much larger than this one lies a single base away; base qualities are absent. Overall study results and their limits: The study examined only peripheral blood because the primary lesion, thyroid tissue, could not be accessed. As a limitation, the authors acknowledged that the small sample size may reduce accuracy. More public clonotypes were shared among persistent patients (around 2,600) than among newly diagnosed patients (966). Persistent disease showed preferential use of TRBV28, TRBJ1-2 and TRBJ2-5, whereas newly diagnosed disease favored TRBV20-1 and TRBJ2-1. Sequencing and analysis were restricted to the TCR beta chain. Lower TCR Shannon entropy and fewer highly expanded clones were observed in persistent Graves' disease patients than in newly diagnosed patients, which suggested clonal expansion.

Per the publication, the time point label means: newly diagnosed GD, antithyroid drugs for less than 3 months. For both TCR sequencing and RNA sequencing, RNA was extracted from PBMCs using TRIzol. Graves' disease was diagnosed according to American Thyroid Association guidelines. The patients came from an endocrinology department in Xi'an, China. Each patient gave approximately 10 milliliters of peripheral blood, collected in an EDTA anticoagulant tube. Ficoll Paque Plus density gradient separation was used to isolate PBMCs, and no additional T cell sorting was done. An Agilent 2100 Bioanalyzer and agarose gel were used to check RNA quality, and a NanoDrop 2000 was used to measure RNA concentration. Receptor libraries were prepared by multiplex PCR. Sequencing used an Illumina HiSeq 4000. TCR beta libraries were built with iRepertoire HTBI primers and Arm-PCR amplification of CDR3 regions. Gel purification was performed on PCR products prior to sequencing. As for the authors' bioinformatics: Gene usage analysis of CDR3 amino acid clonotypes relied on the roughly 67 TRBV and about 13 TRBJ segments identified across samples. COPE and FqMerger were used to merge filtered high-quality paired reads into contigs. Contigs were aligned with BLAST to IMGT TRBV, TRBD and TRBJ reference genes, and CDR3 was defined per IMGT. Clonotypes above 0.1% frequency were classified as highly expanded clones. Shannon entropy was used to measure repertoire diversity, and the Gini coefficient was used to measure V-J evenness. Public clonotypes were defined as clonotypes shared by more than one individual. The raw public data were reprocessed by TCRdb itself: fastp quality trimming at Q25, MiXCR clonotype calling, in-frame beta chains only. Merged by CDR3 protein, the rows form single entries marked with the most common genes and DNA. The V and J calls shown here were made by TCRdb, not taken from the authors' results. In this sample the table shows under 450,000 distinct CDR3 sequences, roughly 15% of which occur a single time. The ten largest clones add up to 20% to 25% of the sample.

CDR1 and CDR2, looked up from the germline V gene (reference sequence), are LGHDT and YNNKEL. The CDR3 contains 16 residues, cysteine and phenylalanine counted. The kept DNA is CDR3 alone, 48 bases in frame from the first base. The trim is 4 bases for V and 1 base for J, with a gap of 13 bases between the germline ends. This sample was shared with a second study, whose subject was T cells in Graves' hyperthyroidism and ophthalmopathy. As described in the second report: A patient counted as having stable Graves' hyperthyroidism if no progression to ophthalmopathy occurred over 18 months of follow-up. Hyperthyroidism patients were newly diagnosed, with disease duration under 2 months, and aged 18 to 65 years. The study excluded patients with uncontrolled infections, other autoimmune diseases, pregnancy or lactation. Diagnoses were established on the basis of clinical symptoms, serum thyroxine and TRAb, thyroid ultrasound, and orbital computed tomography. For the first round of RT-PCR on the TCR CDR3, the HTBI primer set was used together with the Qiagen OneStep RT-PCR kit. Blood samples also contained most of the expanded thyroid clonotypes (frequency above 0.001), which suggests that blood repertoires may reflect thyroid immune responses. In cross-validation, a model built on a 13 V-J signature told ophthalmopathy apart from stable hyperthyroidism with approximately 91% sensitivity and about 81% specificity, and in testing the same model reached 80%/75%. In validation, the model predicted progression to ophthalmopathy with over 60% sensitivity and 72% to 85% specificity, a median of 6.5 months before onset. A discovery cohort of about a hundred patients, about 40 with Graves' ophthalmopathy and fewer than 65 with stable Graves' hyperthyroidism, was used to find distinguishing TCR V-J signatures. Whether ophthalmopathy could be predicted prospectively was tested in an independent validation cohort made up of roughly 19 hyperthyroidism patients plus 17 patients who later progressed to ophthalmopathy. The 100 discovery patients were randomly split 7:3 into training and test sets. Thyroid tissue and blood T-cell repertoires from more than five Graves' hyperthyroidism patients were also compared in the study. Following sampling, methimazole starting at 30 mg daily was given to hyperthyroidism patients, and high-dose intravenous methylprednisolone was given to ophthalmopathy patients. The libraries were constructed in a second round of multiplex PCR and then size-selected and purified. Libraries were sequenced paired-end with 100 bp reads on an Illumina HiSeq2000. Raw data were processed with SOAPnuke, discarding reads with adapters, uncalled bases, mean Phred below 15, or no exact constant-primer or identifier match. High-quality paired reads were merged with COPE v1.2.5, and unique nucleotide sequences were defined as clonotypes. MiTCR v1.1 was used to align the clonotypes against IMGT TRBV, TRBD and TRBJ reference segments. The analysis included only V-J combinations with a frequency above 0.0001, which together covered 98% to 99.2% of the repertoires. A TCS score was defined as the ratio between F50 (clonal expansion) and ExV (chaos), using BLOSUM62-based TCRdist between CDR3 peptides within each V-J. Welch's t-statistics and random forest reduced approximately 520 V-J features to 10 to 15, which were used in a naive Bayes classifier (R e1071). Sample size was not statistically predetermined, and investigators were not blinded to group allocation. The paper reports TCR Vbeta CDR3 sequencing of roughly 140 peripheral blood samples: some 41 ophthalmopathy, under 80 hyperthyroidism and some 17 progressor patients.

This receptor was taken from a young woman with Graves disease. Donor details come from another sample of the same person, matched by shared clones. Recombination joined TRBV3-1 with TRBJ1-4; the D gene identity is not certain. This sample comprised peripheral blood mononuclear cells (PBMCs), obtained at new diagnosis, from a patient treated with antithyroid drugs. The CDR3 has the sequence CASSLSGLGTNEKLFF. The sequenced DNA: TGTGCCAGCAGCCTCTCGGGATTGGGAACTAATGAAAAACTGTTTTTT.